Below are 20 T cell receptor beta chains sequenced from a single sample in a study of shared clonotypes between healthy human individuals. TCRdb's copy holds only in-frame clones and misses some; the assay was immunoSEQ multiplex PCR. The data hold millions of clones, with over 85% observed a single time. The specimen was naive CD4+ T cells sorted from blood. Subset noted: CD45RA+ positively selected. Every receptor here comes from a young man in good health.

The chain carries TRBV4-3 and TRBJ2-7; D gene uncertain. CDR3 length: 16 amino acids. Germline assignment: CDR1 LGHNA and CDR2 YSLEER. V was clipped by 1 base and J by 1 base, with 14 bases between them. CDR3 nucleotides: TGCGCCAGCAGCCAAGCACGGTCGGCCACGTCCTACGAGCAGTACTTC. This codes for CASSQARSATSYEQYF.

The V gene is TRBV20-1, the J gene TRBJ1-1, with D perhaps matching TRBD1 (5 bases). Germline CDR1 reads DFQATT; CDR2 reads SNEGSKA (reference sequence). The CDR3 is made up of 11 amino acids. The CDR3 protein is CLYQGNTEAFF. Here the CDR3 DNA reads TGCCTCTATCAGGGAAATACTGAAGCTTTCTTT.

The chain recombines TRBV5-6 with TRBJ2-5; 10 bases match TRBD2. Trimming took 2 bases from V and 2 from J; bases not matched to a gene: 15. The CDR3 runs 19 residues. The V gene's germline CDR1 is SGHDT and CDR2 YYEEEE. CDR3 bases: TGTGCCAGCAGCTTTTATCTAGGGCTAGCGGGGGAACTTCAAGAGACCCAGTACTTC. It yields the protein CASSFYLGLAGELQETQYF.

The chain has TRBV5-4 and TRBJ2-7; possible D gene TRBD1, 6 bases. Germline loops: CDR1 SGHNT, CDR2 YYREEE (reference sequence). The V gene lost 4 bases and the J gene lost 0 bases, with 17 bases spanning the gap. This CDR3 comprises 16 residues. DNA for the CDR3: TGTGCCAGCAGCCCTCCCGGACAGCAACTCTCCTACGAGCAGTACTTC. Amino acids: CASSPPGQQLSYEQYF.

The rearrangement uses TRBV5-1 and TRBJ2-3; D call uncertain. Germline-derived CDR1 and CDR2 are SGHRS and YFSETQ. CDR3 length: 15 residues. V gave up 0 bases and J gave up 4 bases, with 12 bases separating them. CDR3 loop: CASSLAKTVADTQYF. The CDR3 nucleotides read TGCGCCAGCAGCTTGGCCAAGACGGTGGCAGATACGCAGTATTTT.

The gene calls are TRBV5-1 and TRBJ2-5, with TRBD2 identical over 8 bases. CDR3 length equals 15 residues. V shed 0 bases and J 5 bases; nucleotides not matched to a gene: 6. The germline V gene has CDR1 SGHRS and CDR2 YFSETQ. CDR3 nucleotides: TGCGCCAGCAGCTTGGTCAGCGGGAGTGATGAGACCCAGTACTTC. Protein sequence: CASSLVSGSDETQYF. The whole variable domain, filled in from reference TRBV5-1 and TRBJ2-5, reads KAGVTQTPRYLIKTRGQQVTLSCSPISGHRSVSWYQQTPGQGLQFLFEYFSETQRNKGNFPGRFSGRQFSNSRSEMNVSTLELGDSALYLCASSLVSGSDETQYFGPGTRLLVL.

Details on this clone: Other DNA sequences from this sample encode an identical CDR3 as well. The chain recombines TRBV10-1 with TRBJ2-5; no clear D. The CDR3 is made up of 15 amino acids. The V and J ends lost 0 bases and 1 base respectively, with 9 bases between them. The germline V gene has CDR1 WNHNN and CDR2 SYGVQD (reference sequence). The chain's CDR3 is CASSESSGLQETQYF. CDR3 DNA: TGCGCCAGCAGTGAGTCCTCCGGCCTCCAAGAGACCCAGTACTTC.

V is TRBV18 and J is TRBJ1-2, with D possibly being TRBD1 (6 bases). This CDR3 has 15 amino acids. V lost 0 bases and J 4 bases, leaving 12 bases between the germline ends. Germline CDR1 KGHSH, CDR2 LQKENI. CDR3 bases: TGTGCCAGCTCACCACCCGGCCAGGGGTTCTATGGCTACACCTTC. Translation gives CASSPPGQGFYGYTF.

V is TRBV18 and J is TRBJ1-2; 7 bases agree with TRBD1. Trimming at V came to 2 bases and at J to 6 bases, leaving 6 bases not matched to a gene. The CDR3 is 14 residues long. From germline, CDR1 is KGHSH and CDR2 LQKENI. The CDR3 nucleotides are TGTGCCAGCTCACCAGGAACAGGGGCCGATGGCTACACCTTC. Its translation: CASSPGTGADGYTF.

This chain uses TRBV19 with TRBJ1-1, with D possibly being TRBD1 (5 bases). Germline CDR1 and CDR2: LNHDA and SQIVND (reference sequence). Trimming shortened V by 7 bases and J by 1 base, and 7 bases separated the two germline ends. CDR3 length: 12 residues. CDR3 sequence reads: CASNRGNTEAFF. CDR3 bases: TGTGCCAGTAATAGGGGGAACACTGAAGCTTTCTTT.

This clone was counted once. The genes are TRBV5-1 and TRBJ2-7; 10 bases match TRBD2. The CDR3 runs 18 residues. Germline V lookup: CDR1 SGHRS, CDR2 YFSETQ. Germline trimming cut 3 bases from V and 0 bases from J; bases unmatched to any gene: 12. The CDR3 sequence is CASSSTTSGPSFSYEQYF. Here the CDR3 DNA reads TGCGCCAGCAGCTCGACGACTAGCGGGCCTTCCTTCTCCTACGAGCAGTACTTC. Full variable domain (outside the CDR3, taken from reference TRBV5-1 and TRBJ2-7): KAGVTQTPRYLIKTRGQQVTLSCSPISGHRSVSWYQQTPGQGLQFLFEYFSETQRNKGNFPGRFSGRQFSNSRSEMNVSTLELGDSALYLCASSSTTSGPSFSYEQYFGPGTRLTVT.

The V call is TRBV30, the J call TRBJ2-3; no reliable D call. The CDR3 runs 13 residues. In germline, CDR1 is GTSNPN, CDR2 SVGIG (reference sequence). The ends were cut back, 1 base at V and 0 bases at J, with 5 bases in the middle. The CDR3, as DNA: TGTGCCTGGAGTGGAACTAGCACAGATACGCAGTATTTT. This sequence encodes CAWSGTSTDTQYF. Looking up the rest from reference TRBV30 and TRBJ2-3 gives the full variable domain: SQTIHQWPATLVQPVGSPLSLECTVEGTSNPNLYWYRQAAGRGLQLLFYSVGIGQISSEVPQNLSASRPQDRQFILSSKKLLLSDSGFYLCAWSGTSTDTQYFGPGTRLTVL.

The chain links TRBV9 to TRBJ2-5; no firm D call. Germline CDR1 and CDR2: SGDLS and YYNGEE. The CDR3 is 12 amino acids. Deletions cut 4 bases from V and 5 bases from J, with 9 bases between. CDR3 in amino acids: CASSRSRETQYF. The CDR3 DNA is TGTGCCAGCAGCAGGAGCAGGGAGACCCAGTACTTC.

The CDR3 DNA reads TGTGCCAGTAGTATGGGAGGGACAGAGAATTCACCCCTCCACTTT. Translated: CASSMGGTENSPLHF. The V and J genes are TRBV19 and TRBJ1-6; 7 bases match TRBD1. Germline-derived CDR1 and CDR2 are LNHDA and SQIVND (reference sequence). The V segment lost 3 bases and the J segment 7 bases; nucleotides outside the gene matches: 6. The CDR3 has 15 amino acids.

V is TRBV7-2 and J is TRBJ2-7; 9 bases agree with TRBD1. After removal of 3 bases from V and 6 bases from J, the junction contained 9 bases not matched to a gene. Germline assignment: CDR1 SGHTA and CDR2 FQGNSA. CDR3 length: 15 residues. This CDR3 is CASSLRTGEVVEQYF. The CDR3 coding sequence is TGTGCCAGCAGCTTGAGGACAGGGGAGGTCGTCGAGCAGTACTTC. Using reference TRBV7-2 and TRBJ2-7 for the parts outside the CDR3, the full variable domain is GAGVSQSPSNKVTEKGKDVELRCDPISGHTALYWYRQSLGQGLEFLIYFQGNSAPDKSGLPSDRFSAERTGGSVSTLTIQRTQQEDSAVYLCASSLRTGEVVEQYFGPGTRLTVT.

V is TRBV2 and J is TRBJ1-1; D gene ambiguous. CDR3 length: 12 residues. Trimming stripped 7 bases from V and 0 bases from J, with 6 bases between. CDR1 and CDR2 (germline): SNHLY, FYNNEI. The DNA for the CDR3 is TGTGCCAGCACCCTTTTGAACACTGAAGCTTTCTTT. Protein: CASTLLNTEAFF.

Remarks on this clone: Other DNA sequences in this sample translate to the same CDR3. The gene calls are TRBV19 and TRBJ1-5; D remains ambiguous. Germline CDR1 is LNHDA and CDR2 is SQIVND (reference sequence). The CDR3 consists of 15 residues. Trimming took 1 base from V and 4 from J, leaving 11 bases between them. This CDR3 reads CASSIGGVGNQPQHF. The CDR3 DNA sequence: TGTGCCAGTAGTATAGGTGGGGTGGGAAATCAGCCCCAGCATTTT. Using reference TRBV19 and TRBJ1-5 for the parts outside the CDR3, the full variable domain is DGGITQSPKYLFRKEGQNVTLSCEQNLNHDAMYWYRQDPGQGLRLIYYSQIVNDFQKGDIAEGYSVSREKKESFPLTVTSAQKNPTAFYLCASSIGGVGNQPQHFGDGTRLSIL.

This chain's CDR3 is CASSWTRDRYF. Written as DNA, the CDR3 is TGTGCCAGCAGTTGGACCCGGGACCGGTACTTC. The chain links TRBV6-6 to TRBJ2-5, with D possibly being TRBD1 or TRBD2 (5 bases each). The CDR3 length is 11 residues. From germline, CDR1 is MNHNY and CDR2 SVGAGI (reference sequence). V shed 4 bases and J shed 13 bases, with 13 bases lying between them.

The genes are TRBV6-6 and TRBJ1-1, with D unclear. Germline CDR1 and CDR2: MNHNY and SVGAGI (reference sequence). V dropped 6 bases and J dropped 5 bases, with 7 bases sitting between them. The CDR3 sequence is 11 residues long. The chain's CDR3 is CASSRETEAFF. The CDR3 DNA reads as TGTGCCAGCAGCCGGGAGACTGAAGCTTTCTTT.

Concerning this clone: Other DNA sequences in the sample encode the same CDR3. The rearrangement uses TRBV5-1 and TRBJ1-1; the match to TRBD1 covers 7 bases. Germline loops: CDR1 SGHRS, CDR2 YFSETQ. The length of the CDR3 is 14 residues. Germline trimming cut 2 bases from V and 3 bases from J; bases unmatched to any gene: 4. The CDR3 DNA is TGCGCCAGCAGCTTTTCCCAGGGGGACACTGAAGCTTTCTTT. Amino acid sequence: CASSFSQGDTEAFF.